Below, 5 T cell receptor beta chains from the same sample are listed, as sequenced in a study of identifying expanded T cells in peripheral blood. Some clones are missing from TCRdb's copy, which holds only in-frame ones; the method was immunoSEQ multiplex PCR. Of under 110,000 clones detected, roughly nine tenths appear once; the ten largest clones hold about a sixth. The sequencing sample was made of blood. Receptors originate from a person aged 18 to 70 in good health.

This clone was found a few times. This sequence joins TRBV28 and TRBJ1-1; 12 positions agree with TRBD1. V shed 8 bases and J 1 base; nucleotides not matched to a gene: 5. The CDR3 consists of 15 residues. CDR1 is MDHEN, CDR2 SYDVKM, per germline. CDR3 in DNA: TGTGCCAGCTGGGACAGGGGGCACCAGAACACTGAAGCTTTCTTT. It codes for CASWDRGHQNTEAFF.

This clone has a single count. The chain links TRBV7-2 to TRBJ1-5; D gene ambiguous. V was pared by 4 bases and J by 0 bases, with 10 bases between. The germline V gene has CDR1 SGHTA and CDR2 FQGNSA. CDR3 length: 15 amino acids. The DNA of the CDR3 is TGTGCCAGCAGCTGGCGGGCAGATAGCAATCAGCCCCAGCATTTT. It encodes CASSWRADSNQPQHF.

The rearrangement links TRBV19 to TRBJ1-5; 11 bases align to TRBD1. V was pared by 3 bases and J by 7 bases, with 8 bases of the junction left unmatched. The germline V gene encodes CDR1 LNHDA and CDR2 SQIVND (reference sequence). The CDR3 consists of 16 residues. The CDR3 coding sequence is TGTGCCAGTAGTATTCTCGGACAGGGGGCTTTGCAGCCCCAGCATTTT. Its translation is CASSILGQGALQPQHF. The full variable domain, its missing parts supplied by reference TRBV19 and TRBJ1-5, is DGGITQSPKYLFRKEGQNVTLSCEQNLNHDAMYWYRQDPGQGLRLIYYSQIVNDFQKGDIAEGYSVSREKKESFPLTVTSAQKNPTAFYLCASSILGQGALQPQHFGDGTRLSIL.

This sequence joins TRBV7-2 and TRBJ1-1; TRBD1 matches at 8 bases. The germline V gene has CDR1 SGHTA and CDR2 FQGNSA. This CDR3 is 16 amino acids long. After removal of 1 base from V and 4 bases from J, the junction contained 8 bases not matched to a gene. As DNA, the CDR3 is TGTGCCAGCAGCTTAGGATTCGGCGGACAGGGCACTGAAGCTTTCTTT. Protein sequence: CASSLGFGGQGTEAFF.

V is TRBV21-1 and J is TRBJ2-7; TRBD1 is the table's D call and was not checked against the DNA. TRBV21-1 constitutes a pseudogene. This CDR3 spans 14 amino acids. The CDR3 loop reads CAKAGTGPGCEQYF. Here the CDR3 DNA reads TGTGCCAAGGCAGGGACAGGGCCGGGTTGCGAGCAGTACTTC.